This TCR beta chain was captured by sequencing in a study of identical twins. This CDR3 spans 15 amino acids. Trimming removed 2 bases from V and 0 bases from J, with 9 bases in between. Germline V gene sequence: CDR1 SEHNR, CDR2 FQNEAQ (reference sequence). Unique molecular identifiers were present on the cDNA, which also gained a universal primer site by template switching. Each CDR3 protein is one row after TCRdb ran MiXCR on the 5' RACE reads. The sample has roughly 770,000 distinct CDR3 sequences, 18% seen once. These data also featured in a second study, about T cells expressing NK-cell markers. Per that study: With an anti-gamma-delta TCR antibody, sorting in several experiments was kept to alpha-beta TCR T cells. Expanded clones of NKG2C+ T cells had an unclear HCMV specificity.

This clonotype was obtained from a woman aged 18-30 years in good health. The rearrangement links TRBV7-9 to TRBJ2-3; no definite D call. The specimen was PBMCs. The DNA of the CDR3 is TGTGCCAGCAGCTTATACGGGTCTAGCACAGATACGCAGTATTTT. Amino acid sequence: CASSLYGSSTDTQYF.